This T cell receptor beta chain was identified in a study of blood T cell repertoires in COVID-19. As for the study in general: Sites in the United States, Italy and Spain provided acute and convalescent COVID-19 samples. PBMCs, B-cell-depleted T cells, or T cells provided the cDNA or gDNA that made up the material.

Original methodology: Amplified reference gene primers provided the basis for estimating nucleated cell counts. Clones were sequenced by immunoSEQ multiplex PCR, and TCRdb holds only the in-frame ones, with some missing. V and J calls and clone size come straight from that table; D and trimming were deduced from the DNA. The profile covers roughly 320,000 clones, with 85% to 90% appearing a single time and roughly 1.9% taken by the ten largest. Patients from Seattle were sampled longitudinally, starting during active infection. The CDR3 is 13 amino acids. The germline CDR1 and CDR2 sequences are MRHNA and SNTAGT. Trimming took off 0 bases at V and 8 bases at J, with 10 bases between the two ends.

The sequence came from a woman younger than 45 with COVID-19, enrolled during active disease. The sequencing input was peripheral blood. The V gene is TRBV6-4, the J gene TRBJ1-2; no reliable D call. CDR3 amino acids: CASSDSTFGGYTF. DNA for the CDR3: TGTGCCAGCAGTGACTCGACCTTCGGGGGCTACACCTTC.